The 8 T cell receptor beta chains presented below share a single source sample, sequenced in a study of shared clonotypes between healthy human individuals. Naive CD8 populations comprised CD45RO-negative cells positively selected for CCR7, excluding terminally differentiated effector memory CD45RA+ cells. Measured with immunoSEQ multiplex PCR; TCRdb has only the in-frame clones, and not every one. Seen here are approximately 1.9 million clones, 93% observed once, and the top ten hold more than 1.5%. The sequenced sample consisted of naive CD8+ T cells from PBMCs. These receptors were collected from a man aged 18 to 29 in good health. Some clones in this sample may be carry-over from other donors' samples.

The CDR3 loop reads CASSPGTGELYGYTF. CDR3 in DNA: TGTGCCAGCAGCCCCGGGACAGGGGAACTCTATGGCTACACCTTC. The chain has TRBV7-9 and TRBJ1-2; 10 bases match TRBD1. Germline V gives CDR1 SEHNR, CDR2 FQNEAQ (reference sequence). This CDR3 contains 15 residues. V was clipped by 5 bases and J by 4 bases; unmatched bases: 7.

The V and J genes are TRBV29-1 and TRBJ2-7; D remains unclear. This CDR3 is 11 amino acids long. Germline lookup yields CDR1 SQVTM and CDR2 ANQGSEA. Trimming took 7 bases from V and 4 from J, leaving 11 bases between them. For the CDR3, the DNA is TGCAGCGGTGCCATTGGGTACGAGCAGTACTTC. Translating gives CSGAIGYEQYF.

The chain uses TRBV27 and TRBJ1-1; 8 bases line up with TRBD1. V was pared by 3 bases and J by 0 bases, with 18 bases of the junction left unmatched. Germline V CDR1 and CDR2: MNHEY, SMNVEV (reference sequence). The CDR3 has 20 residues. The CDR3 is CASSFVRQGADNFMNTEAFF. The CDR3 DNA reads TGTGCCAGCAGTTTCGTTAGGCAGGGGGCGGATAATTTCATGAACACTGAAGCTTTCTTT.

The V gene is TRBV28, the J gene TRBJ2-7; 12 nucleotides match TRBD2. The CDR3 consists of 17 residues. CDR1 and CDR2 (germline): MDHEN, SYDVKM. With V trimmed by 5 bases and J by 4 bases, 12 bases remained unmatched. The CDR3 DNA sequence: TGTGCCAGCAGTCCCCCTAGGGGACTAGCGGGCCCTTACGAGCAGTACTTC. It encodes CASSPPRGLAGPYEQYF.

The chain employs TRBV4-3 and TRBJ2-1, with D uncertain. The germline V gene encodes CDR1 LGHNA and CDR2 YSLEER. Deletions cut 0 bases from V and 9 bases from J, with 15 bases between. The CDR3 covers 15 residues. The CDR3 DNA reads as TGCGCCAGCAGCCAAGATCAGCTAGAGTGGGCTGAGCAGTTCTTC. It specifies CASSQDQLEWAEQFF.

The V call is TRBV27, the J call TRBJ2-3; 7 positions match TRBD1. The germline CDR1 and CDR2 sequences are MNHEY and SMNVEV (reference sequence). The CDR3 has 15 amino acids. Trimming at V came to 2 bases and at J to 3 bases, leaving 5 bases not matched to a gene. The CDR3 DNA reads as TGTGCCAGCAGTTTACTGACAGGGATGACAGATACGCAGTATTTT. This translates into CASSLLTGMTDTQYF.

V and J are TRBV6-5 and TRBJ1-2; TRBD1 might be the D (5 bases). The CDR3 covers 13 residues. The germline V and J ends were trimmed by 8 bases and 8 bases, with 18 bases remaining between them. Germline V CDR1 and CDR2: MNHEY, SVGAGI. The CDR3 DNA is TGTGCCAGCCGCCCGCCGGAGTGGGGCGGCTACACCTTC. It translates to CASRPPEWGGYTF.

Notes on this clone: Distinct nucleotide sequences in the sample also encode this CDR3. V usage is TRBV9 and J usage is TRBJ2-2, with D uncertain. V lost 2 bases and J lost 5, with 7 bases in between. Germline assignment: CDR1 SGDLS and CDR2 YYNGEE. CDR3 length: 13 residues. CDR3 sequence reads: CASSVLGTGELFF. The CDR3 DNA is TGTGCCAGCAGCGTTCTTGGAACCGGGGAGCTGTTTTTT.